The source of this T cell receptor beta chain is a study of molecular identifiers for immune sequencing clone quantification. For the study at large: Replicate RNA came from 20,000 or 100,000 naive CD8 cells and was split five ways, and four parts were sequenced.

Germline V gene lookup returns CDR1 SGHVS and CDR2 FNYEAQ. The CDR3 sequence is 15 residues long. On this clonotype: A much larger clone differs by one base, so this may be a read error.

In preparing bulk TCR libraries, previously described methods and listed TCR primers were used. TCRdb called the PCR reads again in MiXCR, with one record for every CDR3 protein. The sample has roughly 300,000 distinct CDR3 sequences, roughly a quarter seen once. This TCR was recovered from a human donor in good health. Some libraries in this study had Jurkat cell RNA spiked in. The specimen was naive CD8+ T cells from blood, with Jurkat cell RNA spiked in. Subset indicated: FACS-sorted CD8+CD4-CCR7+CD45RA+ naive T cells. The chain combines TRBV7-6 with TRBJ2-2; weak D call: TRBD1 (5 bases). The CDR3 here is CASSFFPEDTRELFF. CDR3 sequence (DNA): TGTGCCAGCAGCTTCTTTCCTGAGGACACCCGGGAGCTGTTTTTT.